Listed here is a single T cell receptor (beta chain). A read error may account for a junction end that differs from germline. The read finishes 3 residues shy of the CDR3 end, and the germline J gene is used to complete it. CVID and control samples used equivalent genomic DNA input. Clones were sequenced by immunoSEQ multiplex PCR, and TCRdb holds only the in-frame ones, with some missing. Listed for the sample are 45,000 to 65,000 clones, none seen a single time. The data were taken from a study of T cell clonality in common variable immunodeficiency. The CDR3 totals 12 residues. Germline CDR1 is SQVTM and CDR2 is ANQGSEA.

The chain has TRBV29-1 and TRBJ2-7; 7 bases are shared with TRBD2. The TCR comes from a person aged 18 to 75 in good health. Material for sequencing was peripheral blood mononuclear cells. The part of the CDR3 DNA that was read is TGCAGCGCTGAACTAGCGTCACGCGAG. This translates into CSAELASRE. The CDR3, in full, reads CSAELASREQYF.